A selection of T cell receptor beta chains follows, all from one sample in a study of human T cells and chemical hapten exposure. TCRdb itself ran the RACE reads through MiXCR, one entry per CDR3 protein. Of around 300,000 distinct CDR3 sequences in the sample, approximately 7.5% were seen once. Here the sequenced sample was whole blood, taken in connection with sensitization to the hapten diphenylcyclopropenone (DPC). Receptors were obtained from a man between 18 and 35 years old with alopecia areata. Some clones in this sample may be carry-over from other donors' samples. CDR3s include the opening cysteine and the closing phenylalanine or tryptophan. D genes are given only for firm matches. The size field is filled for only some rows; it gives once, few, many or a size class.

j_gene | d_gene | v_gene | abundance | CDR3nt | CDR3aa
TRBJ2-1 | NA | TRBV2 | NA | TGTGCCAGCAGTCATAGGGGGGACCAACACTACAATGAGCAGTTCTTC | CASSHRGDQHYNEQFF
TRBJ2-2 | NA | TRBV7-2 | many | TGTGCCAGCAGCTTTGGGGGAACAGCCGGGGAGCTGTTTTTT | CASSFGGTAGELFF
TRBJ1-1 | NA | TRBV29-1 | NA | TGCAGCGTTAATCCGACAGTAGTGGACACTGAAGCTTTCTTT | CSVNPTVVDTEAFF
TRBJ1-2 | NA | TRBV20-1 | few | TGCAGTGCTAGTCACCAGGGACTTTATGGCTACACCTTC | CSASHQGLYGYTF
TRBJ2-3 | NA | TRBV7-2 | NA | TGTGCCAGCAGCTTAGAGGGACTTCTTTCCTCATCCCGCACAGATACGCAGTATTTT | CASSLEGLLSSSRTDTQYF
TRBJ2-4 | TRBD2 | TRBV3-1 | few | TGTGCCAGCAGCCCATCCGGGACTAGGAAAAGAAACATTCAGTACTTC | CASSPSGTRKRNIQYF
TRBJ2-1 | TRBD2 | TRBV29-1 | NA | TGCAGCTCCCCGGGATCGGCGGGGGGGTGTGAGCAGTTCTTC | CSSPGSAGGCEQFF
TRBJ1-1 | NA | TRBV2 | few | TGTGCCAGCAGCCACAGGTTCATGAACACTGAAGCTTTCTTT | CASSHRFMNTEAFF
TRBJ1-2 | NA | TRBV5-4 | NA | TGTGCCAGCAGCCTTAGAGGGTTAGTCTATGGCTACACCTTC | CASSLRGLVYGYTF
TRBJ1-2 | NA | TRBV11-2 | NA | TGTGCCAGCAGCCGTGTCGACCTACGAGGTGGCTACACCTTC | CASSRVDLRGGYTF
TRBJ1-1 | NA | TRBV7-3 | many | TGTGCCAGCAGCGACGGAGACACTGAAGCTTTCTTT | CASSDGDTEAFF
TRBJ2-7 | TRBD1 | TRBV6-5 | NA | TGTGCCAGCAGGGTAGGGACAGGGAAGTCAGGAGAGCAGTACTTC | CASRVGTGKSGEQYF
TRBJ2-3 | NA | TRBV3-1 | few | TGTGCCAGCAGCCAGTGGGAGGGGGGTGGCACAGATACGCAGTATTTT | CASSQWEGGGTDTQYF
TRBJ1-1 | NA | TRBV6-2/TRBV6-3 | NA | TGTGCCAGCAGTTACAGGGCACAGGGAGGAACTGAAGCTTTCTTT | CASSYRAQGGTEAFF
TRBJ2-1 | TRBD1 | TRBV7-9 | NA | TGTGCCAGCAGCTTCCGGGACAGGGTCGGTCCTATTTCGCAGTTCTTC | CASSFRDRVGPISQFF
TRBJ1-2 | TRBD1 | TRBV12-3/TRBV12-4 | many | TGTGCCAGCAGGAGGACAGGAGTCAGAATCTATGGCTACACCTTC | CASRRTGVRIYGYTF
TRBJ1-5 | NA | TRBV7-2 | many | TGTGCCAGCAGCTTAGGACAGAGGCATCAGCCCCAGCATTTT | CASSLGQRHQPQHF
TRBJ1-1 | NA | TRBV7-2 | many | TGTGCCAGCAGCCAATTCCCCGGGGAGACTATGAACACTGAAGCTTTCTTT | CASSQFPGETMNTEAFF
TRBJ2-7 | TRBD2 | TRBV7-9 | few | TGTGCCAGCAGCCCACCGGGACTAGTAATCCACGAGCAGTACTTC | CASSPPGLVIHEQYF
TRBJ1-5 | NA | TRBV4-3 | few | TGCGCCAGCAGCCAAGTGCTAGGAGATCAGCCCCAGCATTTT | CASSQVLGDQPQHF
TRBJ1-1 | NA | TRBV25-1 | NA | TGTGCCAGCAGTTTGATCACTAACACTGAAGCTTTCTTT | CASSLITNTEAFF
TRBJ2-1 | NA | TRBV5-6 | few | TGTGCCAGCAGCTTCGGGTCCCGGGGAAGGGGCCATGAGCAGTTCTTC | CASSFGSRGRGHEQFF
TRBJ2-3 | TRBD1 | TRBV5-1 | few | TGCGCCAGCAGCTTGACTGTGGACAGGCGCACAGATACGCAGTATTTT | CASSLTVDRRTDTQYF
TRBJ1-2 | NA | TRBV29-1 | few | TGCAGCGTTGAAGATCCCGGCAAGGTCTACACCTTC | CSVEDPGKVYTF
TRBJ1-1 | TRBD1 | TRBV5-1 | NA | TGCGCCAGCAGCTTCCGGGACAGGGGCACTGAAGCTTTCTTT | CASSFRDRGTEAFF
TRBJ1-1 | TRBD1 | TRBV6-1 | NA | TGTGCCAGCAGGGACACAGGGGACACTGAAGCTTTCTTT | CASRDTGDTEAFF
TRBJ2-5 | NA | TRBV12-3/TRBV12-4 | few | TGTGCCAGCAGTTTCGCCAGGAGCCAAGAGACCCAGTACTTC | CASSFARSQETQYF
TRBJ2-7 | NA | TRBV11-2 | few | TGTGCCAGCAGCTCGGGGGTTGGAGAGCAGTACTTC | CASSSGVGEQYF
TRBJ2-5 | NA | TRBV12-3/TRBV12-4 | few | TGTGCCAGCAGCGCCGCCGGGGCCTTAGGGGGGACCCAGTACTTC | CASSAAGALGGTQYF
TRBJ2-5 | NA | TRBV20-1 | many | TGCAGTGCTAGCGGCCGGGACGGATTCCAAGAGACCCAGTACTTC | CSASGRDGFQETQYF
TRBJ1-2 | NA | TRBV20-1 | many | TGCAGTGCTAGGGACAACTCTAACTATGGCTACACCTTC | CSARDNSNYGYTF
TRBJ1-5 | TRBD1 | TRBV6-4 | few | TGTGCCAGCAGTGGGGACAGGGTTAGCAATCAGCCCCAGCATTTT | CASSGDRVSNQPQHF
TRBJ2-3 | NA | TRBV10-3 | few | TGTGCCATCACGGGGGCGGCTAGCACAGATACGCAGTATTTT | CAITGAASTDTQYF